A few counts support the clone carrying this T cell receptor (beta chain). The data are from a study of cytomegalovirus exposure and HLA in healthy donors. This CDR3 region has 20 residues. Germline V gives CDR1 MGHRA, CDR2 YSYEKL. The V segment lost 5 bases and the J segment 0 bases; nucleotides outside the gene matches: 13. PCR primers comprised 60 Vbeta and 13 Jbeta primers. The repertoire was sequenced with immunoSEQ multiplex PCR; TCRdb's copy has only in-frame clones and lacks some. Among around 170,000 clones listed, approximately 71% were seen once. The sequence was obtained from a girl aged 5-17 years in good health and CMV-seronegative. The source material was PBMCs. The chain employs TRBV4-1 and TRBJ2-1; 13 bases line up with TRBD2. In DNA form, the CDR3 reads TGCGCCAGCAGCGATCCTCCGGGACTAGCGGGGACTAGCTCCTACAATGAGCAGTTCTTC. Amino acids: CASSDPPGLAGTSSYNEQFF.